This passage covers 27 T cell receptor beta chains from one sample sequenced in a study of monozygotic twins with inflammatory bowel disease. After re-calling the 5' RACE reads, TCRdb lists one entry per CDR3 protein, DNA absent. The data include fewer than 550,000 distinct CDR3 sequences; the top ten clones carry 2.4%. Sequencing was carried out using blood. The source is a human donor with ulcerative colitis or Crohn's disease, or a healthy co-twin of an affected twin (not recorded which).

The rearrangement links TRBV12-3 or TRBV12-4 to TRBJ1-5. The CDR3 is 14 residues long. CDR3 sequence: CASSLGGVSQPQHF.

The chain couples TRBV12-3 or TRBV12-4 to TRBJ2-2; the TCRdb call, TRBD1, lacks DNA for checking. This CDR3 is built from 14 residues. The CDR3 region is CASSFAGGTGDLFF.

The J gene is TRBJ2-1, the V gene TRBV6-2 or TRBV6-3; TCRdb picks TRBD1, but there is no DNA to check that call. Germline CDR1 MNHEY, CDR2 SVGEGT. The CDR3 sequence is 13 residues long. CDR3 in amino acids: CASCPDWVHEQFF.

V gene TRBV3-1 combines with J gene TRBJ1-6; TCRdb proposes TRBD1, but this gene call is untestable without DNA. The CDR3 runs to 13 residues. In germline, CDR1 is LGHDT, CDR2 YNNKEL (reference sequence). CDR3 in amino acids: CASRSGQYSPLHF.

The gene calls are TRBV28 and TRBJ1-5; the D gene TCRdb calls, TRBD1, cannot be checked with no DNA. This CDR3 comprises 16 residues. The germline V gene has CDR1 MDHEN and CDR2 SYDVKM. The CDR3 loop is CASPPGQGDPSQPQHF.

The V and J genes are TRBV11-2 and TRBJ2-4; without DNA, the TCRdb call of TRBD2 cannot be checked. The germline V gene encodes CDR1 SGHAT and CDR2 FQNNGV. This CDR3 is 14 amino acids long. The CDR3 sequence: CASSFSGGGNIQYF.

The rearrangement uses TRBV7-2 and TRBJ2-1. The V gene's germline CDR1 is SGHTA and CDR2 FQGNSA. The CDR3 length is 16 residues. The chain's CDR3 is CASSLGPDPSYNEQFF.

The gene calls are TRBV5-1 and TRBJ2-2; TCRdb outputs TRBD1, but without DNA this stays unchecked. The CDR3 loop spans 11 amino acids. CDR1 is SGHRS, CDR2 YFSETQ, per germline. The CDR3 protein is CASGGSGELFF.

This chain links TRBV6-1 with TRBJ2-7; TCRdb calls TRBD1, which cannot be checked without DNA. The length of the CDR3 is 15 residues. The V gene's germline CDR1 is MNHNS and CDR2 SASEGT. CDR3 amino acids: CASQGQGVPPYEQYF.

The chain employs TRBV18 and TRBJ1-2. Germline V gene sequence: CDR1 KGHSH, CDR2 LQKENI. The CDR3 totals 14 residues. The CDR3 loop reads CASSDSIANYGYTF.

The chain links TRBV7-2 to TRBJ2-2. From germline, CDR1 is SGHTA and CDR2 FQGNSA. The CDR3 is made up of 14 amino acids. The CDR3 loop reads CASSQGRDTGELFF.

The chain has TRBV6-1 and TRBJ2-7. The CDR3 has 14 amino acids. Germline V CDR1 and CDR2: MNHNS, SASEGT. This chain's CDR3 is CASSQDRGSYEQYF.

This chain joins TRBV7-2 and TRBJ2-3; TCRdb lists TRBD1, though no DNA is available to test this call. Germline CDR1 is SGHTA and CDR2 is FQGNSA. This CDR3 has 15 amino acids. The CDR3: CASSSRQGGTDTQYF.

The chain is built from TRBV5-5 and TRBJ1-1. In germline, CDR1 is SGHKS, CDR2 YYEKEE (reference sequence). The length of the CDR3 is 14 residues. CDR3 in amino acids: CASTLLYGNTEAFF.

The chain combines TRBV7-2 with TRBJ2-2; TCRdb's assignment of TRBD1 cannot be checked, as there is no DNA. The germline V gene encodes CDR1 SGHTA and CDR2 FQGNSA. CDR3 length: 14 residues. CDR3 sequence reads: CASSPLGVTGELFF.

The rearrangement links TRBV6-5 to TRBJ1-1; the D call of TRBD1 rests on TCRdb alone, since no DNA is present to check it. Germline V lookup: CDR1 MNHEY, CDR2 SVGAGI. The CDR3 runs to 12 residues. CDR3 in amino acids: CASRPNRVEAFF.

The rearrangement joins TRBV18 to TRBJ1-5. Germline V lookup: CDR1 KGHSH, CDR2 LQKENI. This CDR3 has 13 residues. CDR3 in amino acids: CASSPDKVQPQHF.

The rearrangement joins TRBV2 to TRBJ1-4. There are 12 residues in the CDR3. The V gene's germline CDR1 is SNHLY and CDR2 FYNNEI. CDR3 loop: CASTGTNEKLFF.

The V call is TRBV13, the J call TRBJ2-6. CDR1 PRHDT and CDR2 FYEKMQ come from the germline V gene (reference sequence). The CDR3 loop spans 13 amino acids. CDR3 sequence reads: CASTKAGANVLTF.

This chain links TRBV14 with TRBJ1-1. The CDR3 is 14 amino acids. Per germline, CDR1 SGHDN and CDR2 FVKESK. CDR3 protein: CASSQAGLEGRAFF.

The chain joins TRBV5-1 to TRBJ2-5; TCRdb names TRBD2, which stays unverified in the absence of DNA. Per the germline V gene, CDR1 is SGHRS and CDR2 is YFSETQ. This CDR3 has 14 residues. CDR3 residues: CASSRGLAKETQYF.

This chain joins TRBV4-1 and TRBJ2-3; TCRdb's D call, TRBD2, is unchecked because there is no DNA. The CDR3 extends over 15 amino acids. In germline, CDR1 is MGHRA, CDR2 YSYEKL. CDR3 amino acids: CASSQEMRGTDTQYF.

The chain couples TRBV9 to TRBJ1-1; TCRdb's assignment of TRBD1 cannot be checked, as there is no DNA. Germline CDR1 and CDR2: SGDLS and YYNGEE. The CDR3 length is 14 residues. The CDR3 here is CASSPHVGNTEAFF. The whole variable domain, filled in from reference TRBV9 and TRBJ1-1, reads DSGVTQTPKHLITATGQRVTLRCSPRSGDLSVYWYQQSLDQGLQFLIQYYNGEERAKGNILERFSAQQFPDLHSELNLSSLELGDSALYFCASSPHVGNTEAFFGQGTRLTVV.

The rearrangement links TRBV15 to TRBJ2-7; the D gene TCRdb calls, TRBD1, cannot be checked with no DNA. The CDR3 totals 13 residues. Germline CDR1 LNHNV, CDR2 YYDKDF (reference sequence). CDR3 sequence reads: CATSRDGDLEQYF.

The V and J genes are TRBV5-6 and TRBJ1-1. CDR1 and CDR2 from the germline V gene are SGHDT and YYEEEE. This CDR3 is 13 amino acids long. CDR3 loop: CASTRGVNTEAFF.

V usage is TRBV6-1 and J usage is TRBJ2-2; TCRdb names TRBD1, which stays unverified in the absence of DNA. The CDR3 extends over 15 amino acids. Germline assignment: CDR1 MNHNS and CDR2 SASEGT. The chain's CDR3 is CASRPGTGGRGELFF.

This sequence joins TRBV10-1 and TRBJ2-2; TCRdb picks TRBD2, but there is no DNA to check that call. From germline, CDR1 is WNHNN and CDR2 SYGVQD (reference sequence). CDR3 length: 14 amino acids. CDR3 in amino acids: CATKRLAGTGELFF.